One sample yielded the 29 T cell receptor beta chains listed below, sequenced in a study of T-cell memory formation after mild COVID-19. From the 5' RACE reads, TCRdb called clonotypes with MiXCR, one entry per CDR3 protein. The sample gives approximately 100,000 distinct CDR3 sequences, over 8.5% of which show up once; roughly two fifths is in the top ten. Specimen: PBMCs or a T cell subset sorted from them (not recorded which). The receptors originated from a man aged 18 to 30 who had mild COVID-19 (a few samples of this study predate the infection). Cell type and time point are not known.

This chain connects TRBV4-2 to TRBJ1-1, with D possibly being TRBD1 (5 bases). Germline CDR1 and CDR2: LGHNA and YNFKEQ. The CDR3 has 14 amino acids. V was pared by 0 bases and J by 3 bases, with 8 bases between. This CDR3 reads CASSQDGGDTEAFF. The CDR3 coding sequence is TGTGCCAGCAGCCAAGATGGGGGAGACACTGAAGCTTTCTTT.

This clonotype has a handful of counts. V gene TRBV6-5 combines with J gene TRBJ2-2; D remains unclear. Germline loops: CDR1 MNHEY, CDR2 SVGAGI. This CDR3 is 15 amino acids long. The V end lost 2 bases, the J end lost 0 bases, and 7 bases lay between the germline ends. CDR3 DNA: TGTGCCAGCAGTTACCACACAACGAACACCGGGGAGCTGTTTTTT. It encodes CASSYHTTNTGELFF.

The chain has TRBV7-3 and TRBJ2-3; D call uncertain. The CDR3 runs to 12 residues. Deletions cut 5 bases from V and 1 base from J, with 4 bases between. In germline, CDR1 is SGHTA, CDR2 FQGTGA. CDR3 sequence (DNA): TGTGCCAGCAGCCCGGGCACAGATACGCAGTATTTT. The encoded protein is CASSPGTDTQYF.

This clonotype showed up many times. This sequence joins TRBV3-1 and TRBJ2-5, with 8 bases matching TRBD2. From germline, CDR1 is LGHDT and CDR2 YNNKEL (reference sequence). The CDR3 is 19 amino acids. V lost 4 bases, J lost 5 bases, and 21 bases stayed unmatched. The CDR3 DNA reads as TGTGCCAGCAGCCCCAAGACCGGAGCGGGGGCCAAACTGAGGGAGACCCAGTACTTC. Translated, it gives CASSPKTGAGAKLRETQYF.

This clonotype has at least ten counts. The rearrangement joins TRBV4-2 to TRBJ2-3; D remains unclear. The CDR3 runs to 14 residues. In germline, CDR1 is LGHNA, CDR2 YNFKEQ. The V end lost 2 bases, the J end lost 4 bases, and 10 bases lay between the germline ends. The CDR3 reads CASSQRLFPDTQYF. The CDR3, as DNA: TGTGCCAGCAGCCAACGGCTATTCCCAGATACGCAGTATTTT.

There are a few counts of this clonotype. This CDR3 reads CASTPNGVNQPQHF. The CDR3 nucleotides read TGTGCCAGCACCCCGAATGGAGTAAATCAGCCCCAGCATTTT. The V call is TRBV27, the J call TRBJ1-5; no clear D. The CDR3 sequence is 14 residues long. Germline loops: CDR1 MNHEY, CDR2 SMNVEV (reference sequence). Trimming left V 7 bases short and J 4 bases short, with 14 bases between.

This chain uses TRBV4-2 with TRBJ2-3; D unresolved. In germline, CDR1 is LGHNA, CDR2 YNFKEQ. Trimming cost V 1 base and J 0 bases, with 11 bases left between them. CDR3 length equals 16 residues. The CDR3 bases are TGTGCCAGCAGCCAAGGCTTCGGGCCGAGCACAGATACGCAGTATTTT. It is translated as CASSQGFGPSTDTQYF.

By its share, this clonotype is medium-sized. The J gene is TRBJ1-5, the V gene TRBV4-1; D is uncertain. V shed 0 bases and J shed 4 bases, with 10 bases lying between them. Germline values: CDR1 MGHRA, CDR2 YSYEKL. This CDR3 has 15 residues. As DNA, the CDR3 is TGCGCCAGCAGCCAAGAGTTTGGAGCTAATCAGCCCCAGCATTTT. This sequence encodes CASSQEFGANQPQHF.

As to this clonotype: A much larger clone is a single base away; this may be a read error. The chain has TRBV12-3 or TRBV12-4 and TRBJ2-7; D unclear. The CDR3 contains 14 residues. Trimming shortened V by 4 bases and J by 4 bases, and 14 bases separated the two germline ends. CDR3 DNA sequence: TGTGCCAGCAGTTCCTCTGGTACCCTATACGAGCAGTACTTC. Translated, it gives CASSSSGTLYEQYF.

This clonotype was recorded only once. The gene calls are TRBV6-2 or TRBV6-3 and TRBJ2-7; 8 positions agree with TRBD1. The CDR3 is made up of 14 amino acids. Germline CDR1 reads MNHEY; CDR2 reads SVGEGT. Trimming removed 10 bases from V and 3 bases from J; junction bases left unmatched: 11. CDR3 sequence: CATRRTGKNYEQYV. DNA of the CDR3: TGTGCCACCCGACGGACAGGGAAGAACTACGAGCAGTACGTC.

This clonotype has only a few counts. The chain combines TRBV27 with TRBJ1-6; D not certain. The V end was cut by 8 bases, the J end by 3 bases, with 11 bases between. In germline, CDR1 is MNHEY, CDR2 SMNVEV (reference sequence). The CDR3 totals 14 residues. The DNA for the CDR3 is TGTGCCAGCTCCTCGCTCGGCTATAATTCACCCCTCCACTTT. Its translation: CASSSLGYNSPLHF.

This clonotype has a count of ten or more. The rearrangement joins TRBV12-3 or TRBV12-4 to TRBJ2-1; D is uncertain. Trimming removed 1 base from V and 2 bases from J, with 6 bases in between. The CDR3 loop spans 14 amino acids. CDR3 loop: CASSLGGTYNEQFF. CDR3 nucleotides: TGTGCCAGCAGTTTAGGGGGAACCTACAATGAGCAGTTCTTC.

This clonotype was seen at least ten times. This chain connects TRBV4-1 to TRBJ2-7, with 9 bases aligning to TRBD2. CDR3 length: 15 amino acids. The trim removed 0 bases at V and 2 bases at J, leaving 2 bases unmatched. In germline, CDR1 is MGHRA, CDR2 YSYEKL. CDR3 protein: CASSQERGGPYEQYF. The DNA of the CDR3 is TGCGCCAGCAGCCAAGAGCGGGGGGGCCCCTACGAGCAGTACTTC.

This clonotype was seen only a few times. The V and J genes are TRBV12-3 or TRBV12-4 and TRBJ2-2; 9 nucleotides line up with TRBD2. The CDR3 loop spans 14 amino acids. V gave up 7 bases and J gave up 5 bases; unmatched junction bases: 5. The CDR3 DNA sequence: TGTGCCAGCAAAGCGGGGGGTGGTACCGGGGAGCTGTTTTTT. It encodes CASKAGGGTGELFF.

Concerning this clonotype itself: A much larger clone differs from this one at a single base, so this may be a read error. The V and J genes are TRBV15 and TRBJ2-7; the D is unclear. There are 16 residues in the CDR3. The germline CDR1 and CDR2 sequences are LNHNV and YYDKDF (reference sequence). Trimming removed 5 bases at V and 2 bases at J, with 19 bases between. The CDR3 spells CATSPGTRRFTYEQYV. The CDR3 coding sequence is TGTGCCACCAGCCCCGGAACTCGCAGGTTCACCTACGAGCAGTACGTC.

This clonotype was observed a few times. The rearrangement joins TRBV11-2 to TRBJ1-2, with D hard to call. CDR1 and CDR2 from the germline V gene are SGHAT and FQNNGV. There are 14 residues in the CDR3. The germline V and J ends were trimmed by 1 base and 2 bases, with 8 bases remaining between them. The CDR3 coding sequence is TGTGCCAGCAGCTTAGGGGCGCCAAACTATGGCTACACCTTC. Translating gives CASSLGAPNYGYTF. Based on the CDR3 plus reference TRBV11-2 and TRBJ1-2, the full variable domain is EAGVAQSPRYKIIEKRQSVAFWCNPISGHATLYWYQQILGQGPKLLIQFQNNGVVDDSQLPKDRFSAERLKGVDSTLKIQPAKLEDSAVYLCASSLGAPNYGYTFGSGTRLTVV.

This chain joins TRBV16 and TRBJ1-2; D remains unclear. Germline CDR1 and CDR2: KGHSY and FQNENV. V was pared by 0 bases and J by 5 bases, with 4 bases between. The CDR3 is 12 residues long. The CDR3 DNA sequence: TGTGCCAGCAGCCAATCCGAGTATGGCTACACCTTC. Its protein is CASSQSEYGYTF.

This rearrangement joins TRBV7-2 to TRBJ2-5; 8 positions agree with TRBD2. The V and J ends lost 5 bases and 1 base, in that order; junction bases with no gene match: 3. The V gene's germline CDR1 is SGHTA and CDR2 FQGNSA. The CDR3 runs 14 residues. The chain's CDR3 is CASSESGGQETQYF. CDR3 DNA: TGTGCCAGCAGCGAGAGCGGGGGCCAAGAGACCCAGTACTTC.

The chain joins TRBV12-3 or TRBV12-4 to TRBJ2-6; D is perhaps TRBD2 (6 bases). The CDR3 loop spans 16 amino acids. V was cut by 6 bases and J by 2 bases, with 14 bases left in between. The CDR3 DNA reads as TGTGCCAGCAGCCTGGCGAGGAGGGCTGGGGCCAACGTCCTGACTTTC. Residues: CASSLARRAGANVLTF.

This clonotype has just a few counts. The gene calls are TRBV7-3 and TRBJ1-2; no firm D call. Trimming pared 0 bases from V and 6 bases from J, leaving 8 bases between. The CDR3 runs to 13 residues. The V gene's germline CDR1 is SGHTA and CDR2 FQGTGA. CDR3 nucleotide sequence: TGTGCCAGCAGCTTAACCCCCGGAAATGGCTACACCTTC. Translated: CASSLTPGNGYTF.

V and J are TRBV7-2 and TRBJ2-3, with 10 bases aligning to TRBD2. V dropped 4 bases and J dropped 4; count of bases not matched to a gene: 5. The CDR3 length is 15 residues. CDR1 is SGHTA and CDR2 is FQGNSA in the germline V gene. CDR3 sequence reads: CASSYEAGGPDTQYF. The DNA for the CDR3 is TGTGCCAGCAGCTACGAAGCGGGGGGGCCAGATACGCAGTATTTT.

Only a few counts were recorded for this clonotype. The rearrangement links TRBV3-1 to TRBJ2-3, with TRBD2 identical over 15 bases. This CDR3 has 20 amino acids. Germline V lookup: CDR1 LGHDT, CDR2 YNNKEL (reference sequence). Losses at the gene ends were 5 bases for V and 1 base for J; bases not matched to a gene: 13. DNA for the CDR3: TGTGCCAGCAGCTCCCAAGATAGGACTAGCGGGGGGGGTGGCACAGATACGCAGTATTTT. It encodes CASSSQDRTSGGGGTDTQYF.

Only one count was recorded for this clonotype. The chain carries TRBV12-3 or TRBV12-4 and TRBJ2-6; D remains unclear. The ends were cut back, 7 bases at V and 4 bases at J, with 11 bases in the middle. CDR3 length: 14 amino acids. The CDR3 protein is CASTKSAGANVLTF. CDR3 sequence (DNA): TGTGCCAGCACCAAGAGTGCCGGGGCCAACGTCCTGACTTTC.

This clonotype was seen a few times. J is TRBJ2-1 and V is TRBV4-1; 15 bases are a match to TRBD2. The J segment lost 8 bases and the V segment lost 4 bases, leaving 3 bases of the junction unmatched. The CDR3 has 15 residues. Germline values: CDR1 MGHRA, CDR2 YSYEKL. CDR3 in amino acids: CASSPGTSGGYEQFF. Here the CDR3 DNA reads TGCGCCAGCAGCCCCGGGACTAGCGGGGGGTATGAGCAGTTCTTC.

The chain combines TRBV20-1 with TRBJ2-1; TRBD2 agrees at 7 bases. V gave up 0 bases and J gave up 2 bases; unmatched junction bases: 4. CDR1 is DFQATT, CDR2 SNEGSKA, per germline (reference sequence). The CDR3 is 15 residues long. Here the CDR3 reads CSARDGLVAYNEQFF. The CDR3 nucleotides read TGCAGTGCTAGAGACGGACTAGTCGCCTACAATGAGCAGTTCTTC.

This clonotype was detected ten times or more. The chain joins TRBV6-2 or TRBV6-3 to TRBJ2-1; 11 nucleotides line up with TRBD2. The CDR3 loop spans 14 amino acids. Germline CDR1 reads MNHEY; CDR2 reads SVGEGT. With 6 bases clipped from V and 12 bases from J, the junction kept 10 bases outside the gene matches. CDR3 region: CASSDSGGAGRQFF. The CDR3 coding sequence is TGTGCCAGCAGCGATAGCGGGGGGGCTGGTCGGCAGTTCTTC.

This clonotype has more than one count but fewer than ten. This sequence joins TRBV6-2 or TRBV6-3 and TRBJ2-7; D perhaps matches TRBD1 (6 bases). Trimming removed 2 bases at V and 3 bases at J, with 14 bases between. The CDR3 contains 15 residues. The germline CDR1 and CDR2 sequences are MNHEY and SVGEGT. CDR3 coding DNA: TGTGCCAGCAGTTACGTTCCAGGACAGATCTACGAGCAGTACGTC. This gives the protein CASSYVPGQIYEQYV.

The CDR3 coding sequence is TGTGCCACCAGTGATTTGCAAACCCCCGGAGACCTCTACGAGCAGTACTTC. As protein: CATSDLQTPGDLYEQYF. The chain joins TRBV24-1 to TRBJ2-7; the D is unclear. Germline CDR1 KGHDR, CDR2 SFDVKD. With 0 bases removed from V and 3 bases from J, the gap between germline ends came to 17 bases. The CDR3 sequence is 17 residues long.

The rearrangement links TRBV4-1 to TRBJ2-7; 8 bases are a match to TRBD1. V lost 0 bases, J lost 2 bases, and 3 bases stayed unmatched. Per germline, CDR1 MGHRA and CDR2 YSYEKL. CDR3 size: 15 residues. This CDR3 is CASSQDETGAYEQYF. The CDR3 nucleotides read TGCGCCAGCAGCCAAGATGAGACAGGGGCCTACGAGCAGTACTTC.